This TCR beta chain stems from a study of blood T cell repertoires in COVID-19. In the study overall: There were acute and convalescent COVID-19 samples, and they came from the United States, Italy and Spain. Sources were T cells, B-cell-depleted T cells, or PBMCs; the material itself was cDNA or gDNA.

The CDR3 covers 13 residues. The V gene's germline CDR1 is SGHAT and CDR2 FQDESV (reference sequence). V lost 5 bases to trimming and J lost 10 bases; unmatched junction nucleotides: 8. The repertoire was sequenced with immunoSEQ multiplex PCR; TCRdb's copy has only in-frame clones and lacks some. The repertoire includes 120,000 to 150,000 clones, 88% of them detected once, and about 1.2% sits in the top ten. The chain links TRBV11-1 to TRBJ2-1, with 7 bases fitting TRBD1. Input material: PBMCs or T cells enriched from blood (not recorded which). The receptor was derived from a woman aged 30 to 39 with acute COVID-19. The CDR3 here is CASSPWGQKEQFF. The DNA for the CDR3 is TGTGCCAGCAGCCCGTGGGGACAGAAAGAGCAGTTCTTC.